This TCR beta chain was captured by sequencing in a study of blood T cell repertoires in COVID-19. Sequenced by immunoSEQ multiplex PCR; TCRdb stores in-frame clones only, minus some. The table lists approximately 110,000 clones, approximately 69% of them singletons, with about 6% in the top ten. The germline CDR1 and CDR2 sequences are MNHEY and SVGAGI. There are 15 residues in the CDR3. V lost 6 bases to trimming and J lost 6 bases; unmatched junction nucleotides: 7. The V and J genes are TRBV6-5 and TRBJ2-1, with 11 positions matching TRBD2. This TCR derives from a man older than 75 with acute or convalescent COVID-19. The sequenced material came from peripheral blood. The CDR3 sequence: CASRGWGLAVNEQFF. The CDR3 nucleotides are TGTGCCAGCAGAGGATGGGGACTAGCGGTCAATGAGCAGTTCTTC.